A selection of T cell receptor beta chains follows, all from one sample in a study of T-cell reconstitution after alpha-beta-depleted transplantation in children. MiXCR, run by TCRdb on the PCR reads, gives a single entry per CDR3 protein. This table holds about 980,000 distinct CDR3 sequences, about 29% found once. This sample comprised PBMCs, mostly from graft donor cells, obtained 360 days after TCRalphabeta/CD19-depleted stem cell transplant. These receptors came from a boy in the first two years of life who had a stem cell transplant for SCID, so the T cells may come from the graft donor. Both conserved end residues are part of each CDR3. D genes are given only for firm matches. Some rows have no size entry. The others give once, few or many, or a class for an expanded clone.

size	V	D	J	CDR3	DNA
few	TRBV13	TRBD1	TRBJ2-2	CASSDRDRTGELFF	TGTGCCAGCAGCGACAGGGATCGCACCGGGGAGCTGTTTTTT
few	TRBV20-1	NA	TRBJ2-1	CSAGTPGGSNEQFF	TGCAGTGCTGGAACCCCCGGGGGATCCAATGAGCAGTTCTTC
many	TRBV5-1	NA	TRBJ2-1	CASSFSQGFNEQFF	TGCGCCAGCAGCTTTAGTCAGGGTTTCAATGAGCAGTTCTTC
many	TRBV9	NA	TRBJ2-3	CASRDAGTDTQYF	TGTGCCAGCAGGGACGCAGGCACAGATACGCAGTATTTT
NA	TRBV29-1	NA	TRBJ2-2	CSVIPGRRNTGELFF	TGCAGCGTTATCCCGGGACGGAGGAACACCGGGGAGCTGTTTTTT
NA	TRBV2	TRBD2	TRBJ2-1	CASSDLAGANEQFF	TGTGCCAGCAGTGATCTAGCGGGGGCCAATGAGCAGTTCTTC
NA	TRBV7-9	TRBD1	TRBJ1-1	CASSLGHRGGTEAFF	TGTGCCAGCAGCTTAGGTCACAGGGGGGGGACTGAAGCTTTCTTT
NA	TRBV12-3/TRBV12-4	TRBD1	TRBJ1-4	CASTLTGINEKLFF	TGTGCCAGCACCCTGACAGGGATTAATGAAAAACTGTTTTTT
NA	TRBV29-1	NA	TRBJ1-1	CSAVRGGTEAFF	TGCAGCGCAGTAAGGGGTGGTACTGAAGCTTTCTTT
once	TRBV28	NA	TRBJ1-5	CASSLQGYMPQHF	TGTGCCAGCAGTTTACAGGGTTATATGCCCCAGCATTTT